Each of the 29 T cell receptor beta chains below was sequenced from the same sample in a study of blood T cells in healthy people across ages. A second roughly 6 to 12 cycle PCR used barcoded and J-beta primers. One entry per CDR3 protein, called by TCRdb with MiXCR from the 5' RACE reads. The data contain some 1.4 million distinct CDR3 sequences, 42% of them singletons. Material: blood. The receptor set was obtained from a woman between 18 and 29 years old in good health.

The chain has TRBV4-1 and TRBJ2-7; 10 bases match TRBD2. The end of the DNA fits TRBJ2-5 better, so the J call may be wrong. Germline CDR1 reads MGHRA; CDR2 reads YSYEKL. There are 16 residues in the CDR3. CDR3 in amino acids: CASSQEQRGGQETQYF. CDR3 coding DNA: TGCGCCAGCAGCCAAGAGCAGCGGGGGGGGCAAGAGACCCAGTACTTC.

The chain couples TRBV3-1 to TRBJ2-4, with 8 bases that match TRBD2. The assigned J gene may be wrong: the sequence end matches TRBJ2-5 better. Per germline, CDR1 LGHDT and CDR2 YNNKEL (reference sequence). The CDR3 contains 14 residues. CDR3 sequence (DNA): TGTGCCAGCAGCCAAAGAGTAGCGGGGGAGACCCAGTACTTC. Residues: CASSQRVAGETQYF.

This clonotype was counted between two and nine times. The rearrangement links TRBV6-1 to TRBJ1-5, with TRBD1 identical over 8 bases. The germline CDR1 and CDR2 sequences are MNHNS and SASEGT. This CDR3 is 18 amino acids long. Trimming removed 6 bases from V and 0 bases from J; junction bases left unmatched: 13. The CDR3 DNA is TGTGCCAGCAGCCTCCTGTCAGGGGGCTCGTATAGCAATCAGCCCCAGCATTTT. This translates into CASSLLSGGSYSNQPQHF.

This clonotype appeared once. The chain couples TRBV25-1 to TRBJ2-7, with a possible D match to TRBD1 (6 bases). The germline V gene encodes CDR1 MGHDK and CDR2 SYGVNS. The V and J ends lost 4 bases and 2 bases respectively, with 15 bases between them. The CDR3 length is 15 residues. The chain's CDR3 is CASSGHRSGAYEQYF. The CDR3 DNA reads as TGTGCCAGCAGTGGACACAGGTCAGGGGCCTACGAGCAGTACTTC.

The chain carries TRBV12-3 or TRBV12-4 and TRBJ1-1; perhaps TRBD1 as D (5 bases). The V end lost 7 bases, the J end lost 7 bases, and 13 bases lay between the germline ends. The CDR3 extends over 12 amino acids. This chain's CDR3 is CASTPVGGEAFF. In DNA form, the CDR3 reads TGTGCCAGCACCCCGGTGGGGGGTGAAGCTTTCTTT.

This chain uses TRBV28 with TRBJ1-2; TRBD1 is a possible D gene (5 bases). Deletions cut 3 bases from V and 7 bases from J, with 12 bases between. Germline V gene lookup returns CDR1 MDHEN and CDR2 SYDVKM. The CDR3 covers 13 residues. The CDR3 here is CASSLGGSSGYTF. For the CDR3, the DNA is TGTGCCAGCAGTTTGGGGGGGTCTTCTGGCTACACCTTC.

The V call is TRBV20-1, the J call TRBJ1-1; D unresolved. Trimming took off 3 bases at V and 11 bases at J, with 13 bases between the two ends. Germline CDR1 DFQATT, CDR2 SNEGSKA (reference sequence). The CDR3 is made up of 11 amino acids. CDR3 in DNA: TGCAGTGCTAGTGAAGGGTATTGGGCTTTCTTT. It is translated as CSASEGYWAFF.

The count of this clonotype is one. The V call is TRBV11-2, the J call TRBJ1-1, with D perhaps matching TRBD1 (5 bases). Trimming pared 3 bases from V and 7 bases from J, leaving 12 bases between. This CDR3 is 13 amino acids long. CDR1 is SGHAT and CDR2 is FQNNGV in the germline V gene. CDR3 protein: CASSFITDSEAFF. Here the CDR3 DNA reads TGTGCCAGCAGCTTTATAACCGACAGTGAAGCTTTCTTT. Full variable domain (remainder filled in from reference TRBV11-2 and TRBJ1-1): EAGVAQSPRYKIIEKRQSVAFWCNPISGHATLYWYQQILGQGPKLLIQFQNNGVVDDSQLPKDRFSAERLKGVDSTLKIQPAKLEDSAVYLCASSFITDSEAFFGQGTRLTVV.

This clonotype has more than one count but fewer than ten. The chain recombines TRBV7-2 with TRBJ2-3; D uncertain. The CDR3 is 13 amino acids. With 2 bases removed from V and 5 bases from J, the gap between germline ends came to 8 bases. Germline CDR1 and CDR2: SGHTA and FQGNSA. The CDR3 DNA sequence: TGTGCCAGCAGCTTAATAGCTGGAGATACGCAGTATTTT. As protein: CASSLIAGDTQYF.

This chain joins TRBV3-1 and TRBJ2-1; D assignment may be TRBD1 or TRBD2 (5 bases each). Germline CDR1 and CDR2: LGHDT and YNNKEL (reference sequence). Trimming removed 0 bases at V and 6 bases at J, with 12 bases between. CDR3 length: 15 amino acids. CDR3 sequence: CASSQDGGRSNEQFF. As DNA, the CDR3 is TGTGCCAGCAGCCAAGATGGGGGACGGTCCAATGAGCAGTTCTTC.

The rearrangement uses TRBV7-6 and TRBJ2-1; 9 positions match TRBD2. Germline V gene sequence: CDR1 SGHVS, CDR2 FNYEAQ. With 1 base clipped from V and 6 bases from J, the junction kept 7 bases outside the gene matches. The CDR3 consists of 16 residues. DNA of the CDR3: TGTGCCAGCAGCTTAGTGGGGCGGGAGGGCCCCAATGAGCAGTTCTTC. Protein: CASSLVGREGPNEQFF.

This clonotype appeared a few times. The chain links TRBV11-2 to TRBJ2-5; 14 bases are a match to TRBD2. The CDR3 is made up of 17 amino acids. Unmatched junction bases numbered 9, after V lost 5 bases and J lost 4 bases. Germline loops: CDR1 SGHAT, CDR2 FQNNGV. The CDR3 DNA reads as TGTGCCAGCAGCGCTCGTCCGGGACTAGCGGGGGCAGAGACCCAGTACTTC. It is translated as CASSARPGLAGAETQYF.

The gene calls are TRBV5-4 and TRBJ2-7; 7 bases map to TRBD2. Germline values: CDR1 SGHNT, CDR2 YYREEE (reference sequence). With V trimmed by 0 bases and J by 7 bases, 19 bases remained unmatched. CDR3 length: 18 residues. CDR3 residues: CASSLVSPRLAAYNEQYF. The CDR3 DNA follows: TGTGCCAGCAGCTTGGTTTCCCCCCGACTAGCAGCATACAATGAGCAGTACTTC. Using reference TRBV5-4 and TRBJ2-7 for the parts outside the CDR3, the full variable domain is ETGVTQSPTHLIKTRGQQVTLRCSSQSGHNTVSWYQQALGQGPQFIFQYYREEENGRGNFPPRFSGLQFPNYSSELNVNALELDDSALYLCASSLVSPRLAAYNEQYFGPGTRLTVT.

This clonotype was picked up a small number of times. The gene calls are TRBV10-3 and TRBJ1-1; the D gene is possibly TRBD1 (6 bases). Trimming took 5 bases from V and 1 from J, leaving 8 bases between them. Germline V CDR1 and CDR2: ENHRY, SYGVKD. CDR3 size: 13 residues. CDR3 in DNA: TGTGCCATCAGTCCGGACAGGAACACTGAAGCTTTCTTT. Amino acid sequence: CAISPDRNTEAFF.

This chain uses TRBV5-1 with TRBJ2-5; D is undetermined. CDR3 length equals 13 residues. Trimming removed 4 bases at V and 2 bases at J, with 9 bases between. The germline V gene has CDR1 SGHRS and CDR2 YFSETQ. The CDR3 spells CASSVNLQETQYF. Here the CDR3 DNA reads TGCGCCAGCAGCGTGAATCTTCAAGAGACCCAGTACTTC.

This clonotype was counted a few times. The V gene is TRBV6-2 or TRBV6-3, the J gene TRBJ2-1; TRBD2 agrees at 10 bases. CDR1 MNHEY and CDR2 SVGEGT come from the germline V gene. CDR3 length: 15 residues. V lost 5 bases, J lost 4 bases, and 5 bases stayed unmatched. CDR3 DNA sequence: TGTGCCAGCAGTACCGGGACTAGCGTATACAATGAGCAGTTCTTC. Translated: CASSTGTSVYNEQFF.

This chain links TRBV11-2 with TRBJ2-1, with 7 bases that match TRBD2. V shed 2 bases and J 4 bases; nucleotides not matched to a gene: 5. CDR3 length: 15 amino acids. Germline assignment: CDR1 SGHAT and CDR2 FQNNGV. CDR3 sequence (DNA): TGTGCCAGCAGCTTAACTAGCGTGCCTTACAATGAGCAGTTCTTC. As protein: CASSLTSVPYNEQFF.

This clonotype occurred a few times. V and J are TRBV6-1 and TRBJ1-6, with 10 bases that match TRBD1. The trim removed 6 bases at V and 6 bases at J, leaving 17 bases unmatched. CDR3 length: 19 amino acids. Germline-derived CDR1 and CDR2 are MNHNS and SASEGT. The CDR3 region has the DNA TGTGCCAGCAGCCGCCGCGGGGACAGGGGAGGCCTTATTAATTCACCCCTCCACTTT. It encodes CASSRRGDRGGLINSPLHF.

This clonotype was seen a handful of times. The chain carries TRBV7-9 and TRBJ2-5; D remains ambiguous. V was shortened by 4 bases and J by 3 bases, with 18 bases between the two germline ends. Germline CDR1 and CDR2: SEHNR and FQNEAQ (reference sequence). The CDR3 is 16 residues long. The CDR3 DNA sequence: TGTGCCAGCAGCTCTTGGTCCGTAGCCCCTGAAGAGACCCAGTACTTC. Protein sequence: CASSSWSVAPEETQYF. Supplemented by reference TRBV7-9 and TRBJ2-5, the full variable domain reads DTGVSQNPRHKITKRGQNVTFRCDPISEHNRLYWYRQTLGQGPEFLTYFQNEAQLEKSRLLSDRFSAERPKGSFSTLEIQRTEQGDSAMYLCASSSWSVAPEETQYFGPGTRLLVL.

The V and J genes are TRBV3-1 and TRBJ2-1; 8 bases are shared with TRBD1. Looked up from germline, CDR1 is LGHDT and CDR2 is YNNKEL (reference sequence). The CDR3 is 16 amino acids. V shed 1 base and J 7 bases; nucleotides not matched to a gene: 9. The CDR3 DNA reads TGTGCCAGCAGCCAAGCTGGACAGGGCGTTTGGAATGAGCAGTTCTTC. This sequence encodes CASSQAGQGVWNEQFF.

The chain joins TRBV2 to TRBJ2-5, with TRBD1 matching over 8 bases. CDR1 is SNHLY, CDR2 FYNNEI, per germline. The CDR3 totals 15 residues. V lost 7 bases, J lost 11 bases, and 18 bases stayed unmatched. CDR3 coding DNA: TGTGCCAGCACCAAGCAGGGGCAGGGGGCTACAGAGCAGTACTTC. Translating gives CASTKQGQGATEQYF.

The chain couples TRBV30 to TRBJ1-4; weak D call: TRBD1 (5 bases). Trimming removed 0 bases from V and 8 bases from J, with 22 bases in between. CDR3 size: 17 residues. CDR1 GTSNPN and CDR2 SVGIG come from the germline V gene (reference sequence). The CDR3 bases are TGTGCCTGGAGTGTGGCGCCCGGTGGCAGGGCCATGGAAAAACTGTTTTTT. Translated: CAWSVAPGGRAMEKLFF.

The chain links TRBV11-2 to TRBJ1-4; TRBD1 might be the D (6 bases). V dropped 2 bases and J dropped 14 bases, with 12 bases sitting between them. Per the germline V gene, CDR1 is SGHAT and CDR2 is FQNNGV. The CDR3 has 12 residues. The CDR3 coding sequence is TGTGCCAGCAGCTTAACCCAGGGGATGCTGTTTTTT. Protein product: CASSLTQGMLFF.

This clonotype has a handful of counts. V is TRBV7-2 and J is TRBJ2-7, with TRBD1 matching over 8 bases. CDR3 length: 16 amino acids. Germline lookup yields CDR1 SGHTA and CDR2 FQGNSA. The ends lost 4 bases at V and 7 bases at J; junction bases unmatched: 15. The CDR3 region is CASSYRGRGLYNEQYF. In nucleotides, the CDR3 is TGTGCCAGCAGCTACCGAGGCAGGGGGCTATACAATGAGCAGTACTTC. Using reference TRBV7-2 and TRBJ2-7 for the parts outside the CDR3, the full variable domain is GAGVSQSPSNKVTEKGKDVELRCDPISGHTALYWYRQSLGQGLEFLIYFQGNSAPDKSGLPSDRFSAERTGGSVSTLTIQRTQQEDSAVYLCASSYRGRGLYNEQYFGPGTRLTVT.

This sequence joins TRBV5-4 and TRBJ2-2; TRBD2 might be the D (7 bases). Germline assignment: CDR1 SGHNT and CDR2 YYREEE (reference sequence). The CDR3 runs to 15 residues. The V end was cut by 4 bases, the J end by 3 bases, with 13 bases between. The CDR3 DNA reads as TGTGCCAGCAGCCCCCGGGGGGCCGACACCGGGGAGCTGTTTTTT. Its translation: CASSPRGADTGELFF.

This clonotype was seen a handful of times. V is TRBV11-1 and J is TRBJ2-3; a weak D match, TRBD2 (5 bases). Deletions cut 6 bases from V and 2 bases from J, with 15 bases between. This CDR3 has 15 amino acids. CDR1 and CDR2 from the germline V gene are SGHAT and FQDESV (reference sequence). The DNA for the CDR3 is TGTGCCAGCAGTCGCCAAGAGGGTTTCACAGATACGCAGTATTTT. Amino acid sequence: CASSRQEGFTDTQYF.

The chain employs TRBV21-1 and TRBJ1-2. TRBV21-1 is marked as a pseudogene. The CDR3 spans 12 residues. The CDR3 DNA is TGTGCCAGCAGCGGGCATAACTATGGCTACACCTTC. Translation gives CASSGHNYGYTF.

The chain couples TRBV12-5 to TRBJ2-2; 10 bases are a match to TRBD2. Per germline, CDR1 LGHNT and CDR2 FRNRAP. J was trimmed by 3 bases and V by 2 bases; bases with no gene match: 9. CDR3 length equals 18 residues. CDR3 sequence: CASGLNRGTSVYTGELFF. In DNA form, the CDR3 reads TGTGCTAGTGGTTTGAACCGGGGGACTAGCGTATACACCGGGGAGCTGTTTTTT.

The chain uses TRBV5-1 and TRBJ2-7; D uncertain. Between the trimmed V and J ends, which lost 6 bases and 0 bases, there was a span of 10 bases. CDR3 length: 13 residues. CDR1 is SGHRS and CDR2 is YFSETQ in the germline V gene. For the CDR3, the DNA is TGCGCCAGCAACCGAATTGGCTCCTACGAGCAGTACTTC. This codes for CASNRIGSYEQYF.